This entry lists 8 T cell receptor beta chains sequenced from one sample in a study of cytomegalovirus exposure and HLA in healthy donors. The PCR made use of 60 Vbeta and 13 Jbeta primers. Sequenced by immunoSEQ multiplex PCR; TCRdb stores in-frame clones only, minus some. In the table there are around 36,000 clones, roughly 81% of which are singletons. Sequencing input: PBMCs. The receptors were gathered from a woman between 35 and 50 years old in good health and CMV-seronegative.

This clone was observed a handful of times. V gene TRBV5-4 combines with J gene TRBJ1-4; TRBD1 is a possible D gene (5 bases). Germline V gene data show CDR1 as SGHNT and CDR2 as YYREEE (reference sequence). The CDR3 has 14 amino acids. V was shortened by 2 bases and J by 8 bases, with 13 bases between the two germline ends. The DNA for the CDR3 is TGTGCCAGCAGCTTTAGGCAGGGAGGCGAAAAACTGTTTTTT. Amino acid sequence: CASSFRQGGEKLFF.

The chain uses TRBV2 and TRBJ1-2; no firm D call. V was cut by 6 bases and J by 2 bases, with 13 bases left in between. The CDR3 loop spans 14 amino acids. Germline-derived CDR1 and CDR2 are SNHLY and FYNNEI. The CDR3 sequence: CASRRLERNYGYTF. CDR3 DNA: TGTGCCAGCAGGAGACTCGAGCGCAACTATGGCTACACCTTC.

This clone was observed a single time. V gene TRBV5-1 combines with J gene TRBJ2-1; the match to TRBD1 covers 10 bases. The CDR3 has 15 amino acids. V gave up 1 base and J gave up 6 bases; unmatched junction bases: 4. From germline, CDR1 is SGHRS and CDR2 YFSETQ. The CDR3 DNA reads TGCGCCAGCAGCTTGCCCGGGACAGGGGTCAATGAGCAGTTCTTC. It yields the protein CASSLPGTGVNEQFF.

The CDR3 sequence is CASTLAGRDEQYV. Written as DNA, the CDR3 is TGTGCCAGCACTCTGGCAGGGAGGGACGAGCAGTACGTC. This sequence joins TRBV6-1 and TRBJ2-7, with 7 bases matching TRBD2. The J segment lost 5 bases and the V segment lost 7 bases, leaving 8 bases of the junction unmatched. This CDR3 spans 13 amino acids. Looked up from germline, CDR1 is MNHNS and CDR2 is SASEGT.

This rearrangement joins TRBV5-4 to TRBJ2-5, with TRBD1 identical over 8 bases. Trimming removed 4 bases from V and 4 bases from J; junction bases left unmatched: 6. Germline loops: CDR1 SGHNT, CDR2 YYREEE (reference sequence). The CDR3 is made up of 14 amino acids. The CDR3 DNA reads as TGTGCCAGCAGCCCGGGACAGGTAGGAGAGACCCAGTACTTC. Translation gives CASSPGQVGETQYF.

The genes are TRBV27 and TRBJ2-7, with a weak D call TRBD2 (6 bases). Trimming left V 6 bases short and J 5 bases short, with 14 bases between. The CDR3 totals 13 residues. Per germline, CDR1 MNHEY and CDR2 SMNVEV (reference sequence). CDR3: CASRDYRSNEQYF. CDR3 nucleotides: TGTGCCAGCAGGGACTATCGAAGCAACGAGCAGTACTTC.

J is TRBJ2-7 and V is TRBV4-2, with TRBD2 as a possible D gene (7 bases). The CDR3 is made up of 15 amino acids. Germline V gene lookup returns CDR1 LGHNA and CDR2 YNFKEQ. With 4 bases removed from V and 3 bases from J, the gap between germline ends came to 16 bases. Here the CDR3 reads CASSPGPGGHYEQYF. The CDR3 DNA follows: TGTGCCAGCAGCCCCGGCCCCGGGGGGCACTACGAGCAGTACTTC.

The chain uses TRBV7-8 and TRBJ2-1; TRBD2 agrees at 16 bases. The CDR3 contains 16 residues. Losses at the gene ends were 1 base for V and 12 bases for J; bases not matched to a gene: 6. Per the germline V gene, CDR1 is SGHVS and CDR2 is FQNEAQ. The CDR3 region has the DNA TGTGCCAGCAGCTTAGTGGGACTAGCGGGAGGGATGGGGCAGTTCTTC. Residues: CASSLVGLAGGMGQFF.